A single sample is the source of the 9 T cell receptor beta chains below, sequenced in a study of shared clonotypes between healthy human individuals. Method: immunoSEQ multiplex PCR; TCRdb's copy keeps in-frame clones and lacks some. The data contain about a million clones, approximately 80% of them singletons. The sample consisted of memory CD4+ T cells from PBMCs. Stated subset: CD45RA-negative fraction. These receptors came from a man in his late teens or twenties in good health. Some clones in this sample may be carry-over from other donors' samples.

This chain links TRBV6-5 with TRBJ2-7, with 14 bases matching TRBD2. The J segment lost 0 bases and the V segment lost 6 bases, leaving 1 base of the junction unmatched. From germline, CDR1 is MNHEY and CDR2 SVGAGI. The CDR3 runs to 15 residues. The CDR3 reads CASRGLAGVSYEQYF. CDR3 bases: TGTGCCAGCAGGGGACTAGCGGGAGTCTCCTACGAGCAGTACTTC.

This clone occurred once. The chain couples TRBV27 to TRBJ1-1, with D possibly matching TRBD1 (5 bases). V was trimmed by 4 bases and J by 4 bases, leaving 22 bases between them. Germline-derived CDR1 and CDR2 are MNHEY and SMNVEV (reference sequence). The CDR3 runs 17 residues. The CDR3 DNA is TGTGCCAGCAGTTCCCGATACGCGGATCGAGGGGTCACTGAAGCTTTCTTT. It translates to CASSSRYADRGVTEAFF.

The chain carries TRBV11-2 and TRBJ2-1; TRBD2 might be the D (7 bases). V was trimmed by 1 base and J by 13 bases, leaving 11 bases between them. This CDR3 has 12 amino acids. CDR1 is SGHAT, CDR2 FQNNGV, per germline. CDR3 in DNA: TGTGCCAGCAGCTTAGGAGGGGGGGGTCAGTTCTTC. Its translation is CASSLGGGGQFF. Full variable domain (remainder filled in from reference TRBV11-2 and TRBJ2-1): EAGVAQSPRYKIIEKRQSVAFWCNPISGHATLYWYQQILGQGPKLLIQFQNNGVVDDSQLPKDRFSAERLKGVDSTLKIQPAKLEDSAVYLCASSLGGGGQFFGPGTRLTVL.

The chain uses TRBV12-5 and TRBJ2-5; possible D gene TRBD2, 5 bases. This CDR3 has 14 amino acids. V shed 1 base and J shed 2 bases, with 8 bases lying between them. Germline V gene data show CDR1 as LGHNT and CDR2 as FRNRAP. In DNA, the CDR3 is TGTGCTAGTGGTTTGGGCCGGGATCAAGAGACCCAGTACTTC. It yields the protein CASGLGRDQETQYF.

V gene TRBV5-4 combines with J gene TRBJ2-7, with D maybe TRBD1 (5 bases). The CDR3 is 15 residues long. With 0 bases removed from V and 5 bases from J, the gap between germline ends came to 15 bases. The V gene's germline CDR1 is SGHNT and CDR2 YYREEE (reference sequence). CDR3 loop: CASSLGLQDNHEQYF. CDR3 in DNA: TGTGCCAGCAGCTTGGGCCTACAGGACAACCACGAGCAGTACTTC.

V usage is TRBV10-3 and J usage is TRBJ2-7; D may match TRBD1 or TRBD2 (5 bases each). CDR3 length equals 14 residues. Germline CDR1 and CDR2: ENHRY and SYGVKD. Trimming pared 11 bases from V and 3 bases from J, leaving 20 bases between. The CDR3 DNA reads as TGTGCCGTTTCCCCCGGGACCCTCCTCTACGAGCAGTACTTC. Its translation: CAVSPGTLLYEQYF.

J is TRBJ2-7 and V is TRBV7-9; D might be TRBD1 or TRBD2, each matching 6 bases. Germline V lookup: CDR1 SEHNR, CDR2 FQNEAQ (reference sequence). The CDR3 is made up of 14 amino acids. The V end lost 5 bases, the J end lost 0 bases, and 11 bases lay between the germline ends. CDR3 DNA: TGTGCCAGCAGCAAGGGGGAGGTCTCCTACGAGCAGTACTTC. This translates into CASSKGEVSYEQYF. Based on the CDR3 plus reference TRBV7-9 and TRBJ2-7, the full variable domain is DTGVSQNPRHKITKRGQNVTFRCDPISEHNRLYWYRQTLGQGPEFLTYFQNEAQLEKSRLLSDRFSAERPKGSFSTLEIQRTEQGDSAMYLCASSKGEVSYEQYFGPGTRLTVT.

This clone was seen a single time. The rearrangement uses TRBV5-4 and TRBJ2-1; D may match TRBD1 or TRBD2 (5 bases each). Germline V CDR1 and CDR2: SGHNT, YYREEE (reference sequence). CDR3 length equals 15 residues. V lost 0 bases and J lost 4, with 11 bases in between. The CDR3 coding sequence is TGTGCCAGCAGCTTGGGGGGGTTGGATTACAATGAGCAGTTCTTC. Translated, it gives CASSLGGLDYNEQFF.

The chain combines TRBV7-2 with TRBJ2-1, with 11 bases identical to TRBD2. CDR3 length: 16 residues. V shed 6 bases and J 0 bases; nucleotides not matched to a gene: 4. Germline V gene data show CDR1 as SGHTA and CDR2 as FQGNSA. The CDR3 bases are TGTGCCAGCAGACGACTAGCGGGAAGCTCCTACAATGAGCAGTTCTTC. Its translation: CASRRLAGSSYNEQFF.